Below are 9 T cell receptor beta chains sequenced from a single sample in a study of T-cell memory formation after mild COVID-19. TCRdb re-called the 5' RACE reads through MiXCR, storing one row per CDR3 protein. The top ten hold about 39% of the sample, which has around 110,000 distinct CDR3 sequences, approximately 15% seen once. Sequenced material: PBMCs or a T cell subset sorted from them (not recorded which). Receptors originate from a man aged 18-30 years who had mild COVID-19 (a few samples of this study predate the infection). Cell type and time point are not known.

V and J are TRBV28 and TRBJ2-7; 7 bases are a match to TRBD1. V lost 6 bases, J lost 4 bases, and 6 bases stayed unmatched. The CDR3 spans 13 residues. The V gene's germline CDR1 is MDHEN and CDR2 SYDVKM. The CDR3 loop reads CASRRQGRYEQYV. The CDR3 DNA follows: TGTGCCAGCAGGCGACAGGGCAGGTACGAGCAGTACGTC.

There are a few counts of this clonotype. The chain employs TRBV6-5 and TRBJ2-7; 15 bases line up with TRBD2. Germline V gene data show CDR1 as MNHEY and CDR2 as SVGAGI. The CDR3 runs to 13 residues. Trimming removed 5 bases from V and 7 bases from J; junction bases left unmatched: 0. CDR3 protein: CASSGTSGGEQYV. Here the CDR3 DNA reads TGTGCCAGCAGTGGGACTAGCGGGGGGGAGCAGTACGTC.

This chain connects TRBV19 to TRBJ2-5; D not certain. CDR1 and CDR2 from the germline V gene are LNHDA and SQIVND (reference sequence). The CDR3 has 14 amino acids. Trimming cost V 3 bases and J 7 bases, with 15 bases left between them. The DNA of the CDR3 is TGTGCCAGTAGTATCGCCGGGCCAGCAGGGACCCAGTACTTC. Translation gives CASSIAGPAGTQYF.

There are a few counts of this clonotype. The rearrangement uses TRBV7-3 and TRBJ2-3; 10 bases map to TRBD2. The CDR3 contains 16 residues. Germline CDR1 SGHTA, CDR2 FQGTGA. J was trimmed by 3 bases and V by 1 base; bases with no gene match: 4. CDR3 residues: CASSLSPAGGTDTQYF. Here the CDR3 DNA reads TGTGCCAGCAGCTTAAGCCCAGCGGGGGGGACAGATACGCAGTATTTT.

This clonotype was seen a handful of times. The CDR3 nucleotides read TGTGCCAGCAGCGAGAGGGCAGCCATGAATGGGCTTGGCTACACCTTC. Amino acid sequence: CASSERAAMNGLGYTF. The gene calls are TRBV7-6 and TRBJ1-2; D not certain. CDR3 length: 16 amino acids. CDR1 and CDR2 from the germline V gene are SGHVS and FNYEAQ. The ends were cut back, 5 bases at V and 7 bases at J, with 23 bases in the middle.

CDR3 in amino acids: CASSSVDGSNYGYTF. CDR3 sequence (DNA): TGTGCCAGCAGCTCGGTAGACGGTTCTAACTATGGCTACACCTTC. This chain uses TRBV7-9 with TRBJ1-2; D ambiguous. Trimming took 4 bases from V and 0 from J, leaving 12 bases between them. The CDR3 contains 15 residues. Germline V gives CDR1 SEHNR, CDR2 FQNEAQ (reference sequence).

The chain combines TRBV7-9 with TRBJ2-7; D may be TRBD1 (5 bases). The CDR3 extends over 13 amino acids. Germline V gene lookup returns CDR1 SEHNR and CDR2 FQNEAQ (reference sequence). V lost 1 base, J lost 6 bases, and 10 bases lay in between. CDR3 sequence: CASSLDEGAEQYV. Written as DNA, the CDR3 is TGTGCCAGCAGCTTAGATGAAGGGGCCGAGCAGTACGTC.

The genes are TRBV6-1 and TRBJ2-5; tentatively, D is TRBD1 or TRBD2 (5 bases each). Germline V CDR1 and CDR2: MNHNS, SASEGT. Trimming left V 0 bases short and J 1 base short, with 9 bases between. The CDR3 runs to 15 residues. This chain's CDR3 is CASSEAEGTQETQYF. The CDR3 DNA sequence: TGTGCCAGCAGTGAAGCAGAAGGGACCCAAGAGACCCAGTACTTC.

Notes on this clonotype: Its ends do not fully match the called genes, so a read error is possible. V and J are TRBV12-3 or TRBV12-4 and TRBJ1-5, with D hard to call. CDR3 size: 14 residues. The CDR3 sequence is CASSIAMAGQPQHF. The CDR3, as DNA: TGTGCCAGCAGTATAGCCATGGCTGGTCAGCCCCAGCATTTT.